The rows below give T cell receptor beta chains drawn from one sample of a study of CD8 T cells in Susac syndrome. TCRdb passed the immunoSEQ multiplex PCR reads through MiXCR, listing each CDR3 protein once. The table records around 130,000 distinct CDR3 sequences, approximately 96% of them present only once. Sequencing was performed on CD4+ T cells from PBMCs. Receptors were obtained from a human donor with multiple sclerosis. Both conserved end residues are part of each CDR3. Each record gives: clone size, J gene, D gene, V gene, CDR3 protein, CDR3 DNA. D genes are given only for firm matches. Clone size is not always given. Where it is, it says once, few, many or a class for expanded clones.

-	TRBJ1-5	-	TRBV19	CASSRRDSQPQHF	TGTGCCAGTAGTCGACGGGACTCTCAGCCCCAGCATTTT
-	TRBJ2-2	TRBD1	TRBV28	CAIRQGVTGELFF	TGTGCCATCCGACAGGGTGTCACCGGGGAGCTGTTTTTT
-	TRBJ2-5	TRBD2	TRBV28	CASSDRDGGETQYF	TGTGCCAGCAGTGACCGGGACGGGGGGGAGACCCAGTACTTC
-	TRBJ2-5	-	TRBV7-3	CASSLGQTETQYF	TGTGCCAGCAGCTTAGGGCAGACTGAGACCCAGTACTTC
once	TRBJ1-6	-	TRBV5-1	CASSRGESESPLHF	TGCGCCAGCAGCAGGGGGGAAAGCGAGTCACCCCTCCACTTT
-	TRBJ2-7	-	TRBV20-1	CSAQGVGLRLYEQYF	TGCAGTGCCCAAGGAGTGGGACTCCGGCTTTACGAGCAGTACTTC
-	TRBJ2-3	TRBD2	TRBV12-3/TRBV12-4	CASRLVAGASISTDTQYF	TGTGCCAGCAGGCTCGTAGCGGGGGCCTCGATTAGCACAGATACGCAGTATTTT
-	TRBJ1-5	-	TRBV5-6	CASSSRTSEPQHF	TGTGCCAGCAGCTCCCGGACCTCCGAGCCCCAGCATTTT
-	TRBJ2-7	TRBD1	TRBV29-1	CSARTGATYEQYF	TGCAGCGCCAGGACAGGGGCAACCTACGAGCAGTACTTC
-	TRBJ1-5	-	TRBV28	CASSERQPQHF	TGTGCCAGCTCGGAGAGGCAGCCCCAGCATTTT
-	TRBJ2-1	TRBD1	TRBV20-1	CSARVQGQGNEQFF	TGCAGTGCTAGGGTACAGGGGCAAGGGAATGAGCAGTTCTTC
-	TRBJ1-4	-	TRBV29-1	CSVLTEDEKLFF	TGCAGCGTCTTGACGGAAGATGAAAAACTGTTTTTT
-	TRBJ2-3	-	TRBV7-2	CASSLSGQGFNTQYF	TGTGCCAGCAGCTTATCCGGGCAGGGTTTCAATACGCAGTATTTT
-	TRBJ2-7	-	TRBV29-1	CSVVQGLSYEQYF	TGCAGCGTTGTTCAGGGGCTCTCCTACGAGCAGTACTTC
-	TRBJ1-4	-	TRBV5-4	CASSIRTAGNEKLFF	TGTGCCAGCAGCATTCGGACAGCTGGGAATGAAAAACTGTTTTTT
-	TRBJ2-7	-	TRBV2	CASSVSSYEQYF	TGTGCCAGCAGTGTAAGCTCCTACGAGCAGTACTTC
-	TRBJ2-2	-	TRBV6-1	CASRETSTGELFF	TGTGCCAGCAGAGAGACATCCACCGGGGAGCTGTTTTTT
-	TRBJ2-1	-	TRBV14	CASSHDRSSYNEQFF	TGTGCCAGCAGCCACGACAGGAGCTCCTACAATGAGCAGTTCTTC
once	TRBJ2-1	-	TRBV29-1	CSVLSQDILFAEQFF	TGCAGCGTTTTAAGCCAAGACATATTATTCGCTGAGCAGTTCTTC
-	TRBJ2-6	-	TRBV20-1	CSAPVPWANVLTF	TGCAGTGCTCCAGTCCCCTGGGCCAACGTCCTGACTTTC
-	TRBJ2-2	-	TRBV20-1	CSARFGGANTGELFF	TGCAGTGCTAGATTCGGGGGAGCGAACACCGGGGAGCTGTTTTTT
-	TRBJ2-5	-	TRBV11-1	CAISSGETQYF	TGTGCCATCAGCTCCGGAGAGACCCAGTACTTC
-	TRBJ1-1	-	TRBV9	CASSFKEATEAFF	TGTGCCAGCAGCTTTAAGGAGGCCACTGAAGCTTTCTTT
-	TRBJ2-3	-	TRBV29-1	CSVDIAPDTQYF	TGCAGCGTTGACATTGCCCCAGATACGCAGTATTTT
-	TRBJ2-5	TRBD2	TRBV20-1	CSARPSGSLRETQYF	TGCAGTGCTAGACCGAGCGGGAGTTTAAGGGAGACCCAGTACTTC
-	TRBJ2-1	-	TRBV27	CASSSSTGSGFF	TGTGCCAGCAGTTCCTCGACAGGCTCTGGGTTCTTC
-	TRBJ2-7	TRBD1	TRBV19	CASSITGGRGEQYF	TGTGCCAGTAGTATAACAGGGGGCCGGGGCGAGCAGTACTTC
-	TRBJ2-3	-	TRBV19	CASSASPSTDTQYF	TGTGCCAGTAGTGCGAGTCCTTCCACAGATACGCAGTATTTT
-	TRBJ1-4	-	TRBV9	CASSVGRRSNEKLFF	TGTGCCAGCAGCGTAGGTCGACGGTCTAATGAAAAACTGTTTTTT
-	TRBJ1-5	TRBD1	TRBV20-1	CSASGPTGGFNQPQHF	TGCAGTGCTAGTGGGCCTACAGGGGGGTTCAATCAGCCCCAGCATTTT
-	TRBJ1-5	-	TRBV15	CATSRDPGQPQHF	TGTGCCACCAGCAGAGATCCAGGACAGCCCCAGCATTTT
-	TRBJ2-1	TRBD2	TRBV24-1	CATQGTSGKGEQFF	TGTGCCACCCAAGGCACTAGCGGGAAAGGTGAGCAGTTCTTC
-	TRBJ2-1	TRBD2	TRBV20-1	CSARDQREWYLEQFF	TGCAGTGCTAGAGATCAGCGGGAGTGGTATCTTGAGCAGTTCTTC
-	TRBJ2-7	TRBD1	TRBV20-1	CSANTGGRVYEQYF	TGCAGTGCTAATACAGGGGGCCGAGTCTACGAGCAGTACTTC
-	TRBJ2-7	-	TRBV3-1	CASSQEPVRPNAEQYF	TGTGCCAGCAGCCAAGAGCCGGTCAGGCCCAACGCGGAGCAGTACTTC
-	TRBJ2-1	-	TRBV5-1	CASSPLVRELNEQFF	TGCGCCAGCAGCCCCTTGGTGCGGGAACTCAATGAGCAGTTCTTC
-	TRBJ1-2	TRBD1	TRBV7-9	CASSVAGQLKSYGYTF	TGTGCCAGCAGCGTAGCGGGACAGCTCAAGTCCTATGGCTACACCTTC
few	TRBJ1-3	-	TRBV4-3	CASSQDLRVGNTIYF	TGCGCCAGCAGCCAAGATCTCAGGGTTGGAAACACCATATATTTT
-	TRBJ2-3	-	TRBV7-2	CASSHQSGGSSTDTQYF	TGTGCCAGCAGCCATCAATCTGGCGGTTCGAGCACAGATACGCAGTATTTT
-	TRBJ1-5	-	TRBV3-1	CASSPAPPGHGSGNQPQHF	TGTGCCAGCAGCCCCGCGCCCCCGGGACACGGATCAGGGAATCAGCCCCAGCATTTT
-	TRBJ2-7	-	TRBV28	CASSDPEPYEQYF	TGTGCCAGCAGCGACCCTGAACCCTACGAGCAGTACTTC
-	TRBJ2-3	-	TRBV15	CATSRDETTSRDTQYF	TGTGCCACCAGCAGAGACGAAACGACTAGTCGAGATACGCAGTATTTT
-	TRBJ2-3	TRBD2	TRBV20-1	CSAPILAGDTQYF	TGCAGTGCTCCTATCCTAGCGGGAGATACGCAGTATTTT
-	TRBJ2-1	TRBD2	TRBV2	CASKREAYNEQFF	TGTGCCAGCAAACGGGAGGCCTACAATGAGCAGTTCTTC
once	TRBJ2-7	-	TRBV28	CASTQGFAYEQYF	TGTGCCAGCACCCAGGGGTTCGCCTACGAGCAGTACTTC
-	TRBJ2-7	-	TRBV4-2	CASSQGAAQSSYEQYF	TGTGCCAGCAGCCAAGGGGCAGCCCAGAGCTCCTACGAGCAGTACTTC
-	TRBJ2-7	-	TRBV7-9	CASSLESGLGEQYF	TGTGCCAGCAGCTTAGAATCGGGGCTAGGGGAGCAGTACTTC
-	TRBJ1-6	-	TRBV3-1	CASSQGTSLKSPLHF	TGTGCCAGCAGCCAAGGAACCTCCCTCAAGTCACCCCTCCACTTT
-	TRBJ2-5	TRBD2	TRBV3-1	CASSQASGGGQETQYF	TGTGCCAGCAGCCAGGCTAGCGGGGGGGGTCAAGAGACCCAGTACTTC
-	TRBJ2-7	-	TRBV6-5	CASSYAGGGTVQYF	TGTGCCAGCAGTTACGCAGGGGGTGGGACTGTTCAGTACTTC
-	TRBJ1-2	-	TRBV30	CAWSPSSSGYTF	TGTGCCTGGAGTCCCAGTTCCTCTGGCTACACCTTC
-	TRBJ2-6	TRBD1	TRBV12-3/TRBV12-4	CASSPSGTGSHVLTF	TGTGCCAGCAGTCCAAGCGGGACAGGGTCCCACGTCCTGACTTTC
-	TRBJ2-7	-	TRBV28	CASSPGTGLREQYF	TGTGCCAGCAGCCCGGGAACGGGGCTACGCGAGCAGTACTTC
-	TRBJ2-7	-	TRBV6-1	CASTRDPYEQYF	TGTGCCAGCACTAGAGACCCCTACGAGCAGTACTTC
-	TRBJ2-7	-	TRBV7-9	CASSYALGQEQYF	TGTGCCAGCAGCTACGCCCTTGGACAGGAGCAGTACTTC
-	TRBJ1-2	-	TRBV6-6	CASSSSIWGPNYGYTF	TGTGCCAGCAGTTCCTCAATATGGGGCCCGAACTATGGCTACACCTTC